Detailed here is one T cell receptor (beta chain). The read finishes 3 residues shy of the CDR3 end, and the germline J gene is used to complete it. Trimming removed 5 bases from V and 0 bases from J, with 14 bases in between. Germline CDR1 is DFQATT and CDR2 is SNEGSKA (reference sequence). CDR3 length: 14 residues. These data come from a study of T cells in women clearing cervical HPV infection. The table came from immunoSEQ multiplex PCR; TCRdb's copy has only in-frame clones and leaves some out. This table lists around 30,000 clones. This sequence joins TRBV20-1 and TRBJ2-7; D is uncertain. The receptor's source is a woman aged 18 to 75 with a cervical HPV16 infection that either progressed to CIN3+ or cleared (not recorded which). The sequenced sample consisted of blood buffy coat. CDR3 DNA (partial): TGCAGTGCTGTCGGTGGCAGGAACTCCTACGAG. Its protein product is CSAVGGRNSYE. The full CDR3 is CSAVGGRNSYEQYF.